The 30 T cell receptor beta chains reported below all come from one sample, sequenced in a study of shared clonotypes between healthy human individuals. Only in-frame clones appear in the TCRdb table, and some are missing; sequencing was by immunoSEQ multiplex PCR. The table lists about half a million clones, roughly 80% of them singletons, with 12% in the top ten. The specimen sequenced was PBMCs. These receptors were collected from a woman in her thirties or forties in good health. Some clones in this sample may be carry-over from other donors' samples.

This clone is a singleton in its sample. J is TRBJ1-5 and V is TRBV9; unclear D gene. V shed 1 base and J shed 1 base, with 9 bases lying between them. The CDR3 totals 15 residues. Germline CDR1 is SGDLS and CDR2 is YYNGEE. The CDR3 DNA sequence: TGTGCCAGCAGCGTATCGGGAGGGAGCAATCAGCCCCAGCATTTT. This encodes CASSVSGGSNQPQHF.

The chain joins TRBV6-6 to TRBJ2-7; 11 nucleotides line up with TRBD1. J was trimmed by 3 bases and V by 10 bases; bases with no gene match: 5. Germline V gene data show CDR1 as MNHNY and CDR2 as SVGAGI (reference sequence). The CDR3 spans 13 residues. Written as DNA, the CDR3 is TGTGCCACCAGGACAGGGGGCCTCTACGAGCAGTACTTC. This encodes CATRTGGLYEQYF.

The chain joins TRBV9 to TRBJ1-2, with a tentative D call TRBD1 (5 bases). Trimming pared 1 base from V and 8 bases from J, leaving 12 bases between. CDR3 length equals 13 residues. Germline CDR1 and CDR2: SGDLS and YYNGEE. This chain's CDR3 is CASSVSGRGGYTF. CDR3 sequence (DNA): TGTGCCAGCAGCGTATCAGGGAGGGGCGGCTACACCTTC.

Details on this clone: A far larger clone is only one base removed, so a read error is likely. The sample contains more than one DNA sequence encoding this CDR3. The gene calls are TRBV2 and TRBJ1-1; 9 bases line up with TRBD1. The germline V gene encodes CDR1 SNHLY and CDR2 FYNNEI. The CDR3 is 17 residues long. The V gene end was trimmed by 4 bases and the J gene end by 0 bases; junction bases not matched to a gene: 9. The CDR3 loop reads CASSGWDRVTVNTEAFF. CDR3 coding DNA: TGTGCCAGCAGTGGTTGGGACAGGGTCACGGTGAACACTGAAGCTTTCTTT. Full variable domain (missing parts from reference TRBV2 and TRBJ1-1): EPEVTQTPSHQVTQMGQEVILRCVPISNHLYFYWYRQILGQKVEFLVSFYNNEISEKSEIFDDQFSVERPDGSNFTLKIRSTKLEDSAMYFCASSGWDRVTVNTEAFFGQGTRLTVV.

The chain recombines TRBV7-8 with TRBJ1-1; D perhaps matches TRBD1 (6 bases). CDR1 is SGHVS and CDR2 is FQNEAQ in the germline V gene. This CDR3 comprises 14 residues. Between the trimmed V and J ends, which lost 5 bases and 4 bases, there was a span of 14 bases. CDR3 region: CASSEQKGGTEAFF. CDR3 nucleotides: TGTGCCAGCAGCGAACAGAAAGGGGGCACTGAAGCTTTCTTT.

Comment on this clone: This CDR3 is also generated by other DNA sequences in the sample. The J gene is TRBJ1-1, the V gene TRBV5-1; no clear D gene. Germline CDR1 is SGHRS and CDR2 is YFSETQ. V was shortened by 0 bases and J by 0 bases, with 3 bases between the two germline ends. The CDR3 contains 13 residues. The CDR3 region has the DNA TGCGCCAGCAGCTTGGCCGTGAACACTGAAGCTTTCTTT. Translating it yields CASSLAVNTEAFF.

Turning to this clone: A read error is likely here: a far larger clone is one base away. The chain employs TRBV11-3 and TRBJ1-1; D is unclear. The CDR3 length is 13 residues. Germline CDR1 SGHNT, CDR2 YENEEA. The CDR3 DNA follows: TGTGCCAGCAGCTTAGTTGAGAACGCTGAAGCTTTCTTT. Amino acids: CASSLVENAEAFF.

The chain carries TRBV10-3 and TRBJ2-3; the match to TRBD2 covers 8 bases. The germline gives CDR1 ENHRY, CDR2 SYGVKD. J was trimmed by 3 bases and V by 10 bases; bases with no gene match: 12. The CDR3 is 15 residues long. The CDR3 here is CATDNPGLGTDTQYF. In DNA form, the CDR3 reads TGTGCCACCGATAACCCGGGACTAGGGACAGATACGCAGTATTTT.

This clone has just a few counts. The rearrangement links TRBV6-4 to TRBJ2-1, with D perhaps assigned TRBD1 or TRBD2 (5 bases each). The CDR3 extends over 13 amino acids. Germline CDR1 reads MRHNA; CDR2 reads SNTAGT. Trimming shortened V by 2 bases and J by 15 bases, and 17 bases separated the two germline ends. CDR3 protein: CASSDRDASKRFF. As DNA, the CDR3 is TGTGCCAGCAGTGACCGGGACGCATCCAAAAGGTTCTTC.

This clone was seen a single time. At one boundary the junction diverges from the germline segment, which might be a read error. Here the CDR3 DNA reads TGTGCCAGCAGTTTAGCGTCCCGGACTAGCGGGAGAGATACGCAGTATTTT. Amino acids: CASSLASRTSGRDTQYF. The chain has TRBV7-6 and TRBJ2-3, with 13 bases that match TRBD2. CDR1 SGHVS and CDR2 FNYEAQ come from the germline V gene. This CDR3 contains 17 residues.

The CDR3 loop reads CASSGGGSGSTDTQYF. The CDR3 region has the DNA TGTGCCAGCAGCGGGGGAGGGAGCGGGAGCACAGATACGCAGTATTTT. The genes are TRBV7-3 and TRBJ2-3, with 7 bases aligning to TRBD2. The V and J ends lost 5 bases and 0 bases, in that order; junction bases with no gene match: 8. This CDR3 has 16 amino acids. Germline V gene sequence: CDR1 SGHTA, CDR2 FQGTGA. Supplemented by reference TRBV7-3 and TRBJ2-3, the full variable domain reads GAGVSQTPSNKVTEKGKYVELRCDPISGHTALYWYRQSLGQGPEFLIYFQGTGAADDSGLPNDRFFAVRPEGSVSTLKIQRTERGDSAVYLCASSGGGSGSTDTQYFGPGTRLTVL.

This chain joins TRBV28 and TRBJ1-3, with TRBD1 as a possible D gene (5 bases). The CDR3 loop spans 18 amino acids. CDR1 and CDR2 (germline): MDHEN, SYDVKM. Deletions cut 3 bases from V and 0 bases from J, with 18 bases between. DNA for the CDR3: TGTGCCAGCAGTTTTGCCTTCCGCCAGACAGCCTCTGGAAACACCATATATTTT. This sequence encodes CASSFAFRQTASGNTIYF.

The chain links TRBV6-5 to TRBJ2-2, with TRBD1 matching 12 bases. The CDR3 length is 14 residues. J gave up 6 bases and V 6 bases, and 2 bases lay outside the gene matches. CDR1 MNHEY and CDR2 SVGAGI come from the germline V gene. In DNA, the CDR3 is TGTGCCAGCAGGCGGGACAGGGGGCCCGGGGAGCTGTTTTTT. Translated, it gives CASRRDRGPGELFF.

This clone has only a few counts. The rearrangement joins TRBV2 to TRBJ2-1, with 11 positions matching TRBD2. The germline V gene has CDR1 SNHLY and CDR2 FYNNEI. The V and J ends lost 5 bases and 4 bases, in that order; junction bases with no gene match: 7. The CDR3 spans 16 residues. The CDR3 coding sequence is TGTGCCAGCAGTACGTCCGGGACTAGCGGATACAATGAGCAGTTCTTC. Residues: CASSTSGTSGYNEQFF. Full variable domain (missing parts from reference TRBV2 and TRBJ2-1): EPEVTQTPSHQVTQMGQEVILRCVPISNHLYFYWYRQILGQKVEFLVSFYNNEISEKSEIFDDQFSVERPDGSNFTLKIRSTKLEDSAMYFCASSTSGTSGYNEQFFGPGTRLTVL.

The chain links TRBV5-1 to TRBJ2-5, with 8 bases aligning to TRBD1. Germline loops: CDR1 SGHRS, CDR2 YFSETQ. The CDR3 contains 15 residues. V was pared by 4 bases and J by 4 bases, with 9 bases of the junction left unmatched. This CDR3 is CASSPGQGQRETQYF. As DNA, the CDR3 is TGCGCCAGCAGCCCCGGACAGGGACAGCGAGAGACCCAGTACTTC.

The DNA for the CDR3 is TGTGCCAGCAGCATAGACAGTTTGGGCTACACCTTC. Protein product: CASSIDSLGYTF. The chain combines TRBV7-9 with TRBJ1-2, with D possibly matching TRBD1 (5 bases). The CDR3 consists of 12 residues. Deletions cut 5 bases from V and 8 bases from J, with 12 bases between. Germline CDR1 is SEHNR and CDR2 is FQNEAQ (reference sequence).

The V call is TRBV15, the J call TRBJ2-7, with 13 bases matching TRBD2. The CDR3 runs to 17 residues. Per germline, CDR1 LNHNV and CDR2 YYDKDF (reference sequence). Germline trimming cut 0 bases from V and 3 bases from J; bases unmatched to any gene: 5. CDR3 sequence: CATSRDQGLAGNYEQYF. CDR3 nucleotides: TGTGCCACCAGCAGAGATCAGGGACTAGCGGGAAACTACGAGCAGTACTTC.

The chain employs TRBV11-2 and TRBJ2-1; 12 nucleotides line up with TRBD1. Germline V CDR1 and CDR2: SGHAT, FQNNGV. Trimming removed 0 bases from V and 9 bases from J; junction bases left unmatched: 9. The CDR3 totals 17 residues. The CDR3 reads CASSLDLPGQGAGEQFF. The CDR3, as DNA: TGTGCCAGCAGCTTAGATTTGCCGGGACAGGGGGCTGGTGAGCAGTTCTTC.

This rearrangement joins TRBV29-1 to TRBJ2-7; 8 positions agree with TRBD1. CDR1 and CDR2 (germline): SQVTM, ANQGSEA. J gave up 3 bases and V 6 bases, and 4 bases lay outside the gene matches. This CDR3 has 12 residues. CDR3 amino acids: CSVYRGNYEQYF. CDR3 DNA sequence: TGCAGCGTCTACAGGGGGAACTACGAGCAGTACTTC.

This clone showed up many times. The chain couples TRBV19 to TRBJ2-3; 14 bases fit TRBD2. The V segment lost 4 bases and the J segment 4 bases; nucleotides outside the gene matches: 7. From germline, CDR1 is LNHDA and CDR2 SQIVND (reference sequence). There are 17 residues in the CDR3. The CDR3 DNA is TGTGCCAGTAGTAGAGCCCCGGGACTAGCGGGAGCAGATACGCAGTATTTT. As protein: CASSRAPGLAGADTQYF.

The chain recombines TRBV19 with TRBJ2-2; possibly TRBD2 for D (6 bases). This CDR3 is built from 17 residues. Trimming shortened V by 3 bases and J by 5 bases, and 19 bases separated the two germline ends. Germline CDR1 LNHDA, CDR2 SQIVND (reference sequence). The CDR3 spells CASSITVDAGRTGELFF. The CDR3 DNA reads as TGTGCCAGTAGTATTACCGTGGATGCGGGACGGACCGGGGAGCTGTTTTTT.

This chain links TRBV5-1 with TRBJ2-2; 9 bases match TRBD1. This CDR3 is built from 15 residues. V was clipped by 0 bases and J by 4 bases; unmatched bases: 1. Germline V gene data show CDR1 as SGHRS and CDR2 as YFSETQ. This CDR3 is CASSLGTGATGELFF. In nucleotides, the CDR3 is TGCGCCAGCAGCTTGGGGACAGGGGCCACCGGGGAGCTGTTTTTT.

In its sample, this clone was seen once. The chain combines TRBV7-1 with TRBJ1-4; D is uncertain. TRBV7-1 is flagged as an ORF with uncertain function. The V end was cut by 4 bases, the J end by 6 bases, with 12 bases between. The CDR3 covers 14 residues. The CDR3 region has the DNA TGTGCCAGCAGCTTCCGGGGTTGGGATGAAAAACTGTTTTTT. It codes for CASSFRGWDEKLFF.

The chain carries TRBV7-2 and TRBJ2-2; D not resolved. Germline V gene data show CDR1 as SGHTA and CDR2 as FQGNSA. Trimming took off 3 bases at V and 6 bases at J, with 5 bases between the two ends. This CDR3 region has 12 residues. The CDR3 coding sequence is TGTGCCAGCAGCTTGCCATCCGGGGAGCTGTTTTTT. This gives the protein CASSLPSGELFF.

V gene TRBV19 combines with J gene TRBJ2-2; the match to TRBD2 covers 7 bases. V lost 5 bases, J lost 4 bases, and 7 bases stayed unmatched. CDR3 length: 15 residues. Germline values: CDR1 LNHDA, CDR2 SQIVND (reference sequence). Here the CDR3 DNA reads TGTGCCAGTAGTCGGCGGGAGTCGGGCACCGGGGAGCTGTTTTTT. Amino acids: CASSRRESGTGELFF.

CDR3 in amino acids: CAISGSGSGNEQFF. The CDR3 DNA sequence: TGTGCCATCAGTGGGAGCGGGAGTGGAAATGAGCAGTTCTTC. The rearrangement joins TRBV10-3 to TRBJ2-1; 8 bases map to TRBD2. Per germline, CDR1 ENHRY and CDR2 SYGVKD. Trimming took 4 bases from V and 7 from J; bases not matched to a gene: 6. The CDR3 spans 14 residues.

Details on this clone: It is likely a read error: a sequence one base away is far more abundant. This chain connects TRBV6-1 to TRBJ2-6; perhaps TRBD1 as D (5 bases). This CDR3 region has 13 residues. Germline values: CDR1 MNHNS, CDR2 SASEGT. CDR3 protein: CATHSSGANVPTF. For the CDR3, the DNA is TGTGCCACACATAGCTCTGGGGCCAACGTCCCGACTTTC.

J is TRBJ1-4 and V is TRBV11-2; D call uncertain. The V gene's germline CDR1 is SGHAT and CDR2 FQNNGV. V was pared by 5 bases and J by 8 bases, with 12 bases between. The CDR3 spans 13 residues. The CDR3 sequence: CASSPQRGEKLFF. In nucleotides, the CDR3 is TGTGCCAGCAGCCCACAGAGAGGAGAAAAACTGTTTTTT.

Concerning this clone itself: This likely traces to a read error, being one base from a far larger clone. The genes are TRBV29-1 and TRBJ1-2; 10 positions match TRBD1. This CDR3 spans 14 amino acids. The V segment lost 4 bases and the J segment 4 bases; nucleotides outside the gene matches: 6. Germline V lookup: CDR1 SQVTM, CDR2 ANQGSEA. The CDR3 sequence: CSVGRQGATYGYTF. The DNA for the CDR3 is TGCAGCGTTGGCCGACAGGGGGCGACCTATGGCTACACCTTC. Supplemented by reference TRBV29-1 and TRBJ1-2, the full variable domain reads SAVISQKPSRDICQRGTSLTIQCQVDSQVTMMFWYRQQPGQSLTLIATANQGSEATYESGFVIDKFPISRPNLTFSTLTVSNMSPEDSSIYLCSVGRQGATYGYTFGSGTRLTVV.

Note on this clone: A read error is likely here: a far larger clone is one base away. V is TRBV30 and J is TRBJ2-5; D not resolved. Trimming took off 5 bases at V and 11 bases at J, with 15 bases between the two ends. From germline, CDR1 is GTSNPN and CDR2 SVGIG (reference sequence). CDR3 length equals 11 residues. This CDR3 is CAWRGPYEQYF. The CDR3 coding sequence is TGTGCCTGGCGTGGACCCTATGAGCAGTACTTC. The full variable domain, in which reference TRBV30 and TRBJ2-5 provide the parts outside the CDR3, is SQTIHQWPATLVQPVGSPLSLECTVEGTSNPNLYWYRQAAGRGLQLLFYSVGIGQISSEVPQNLSASRPQDRQFILSSKKLLLSDSGFYLCAWRGPYEQYFGPGTRLLVL.